This TCR beta chain came from a study of cytomegalovirus exposure and HLA in healthy donors. The V and J ends lost 1 base and 3 bases, in that order; junction bases with no gene match: 5. Germline assignment: CDR1 PRHDT and CDR2 FYEKMQ (reference sequence). The CDR3 extends over 15 amino acids. This clone was found once. TCRdb keeps only in-frame clones here, not all; method: immunoSEQ multiplex PCR. The data contain tens of thousands of clones, around 97% of them singletons. The chain has TRBV13 and TRBJ2-7; TRBD2 matches at 8 bases. The source is a woman aged 18 to 35 in good health and CMV-seropositive. The sequencing input was PBMCs. The CDR3 DNA sequence: TGTGCCAGCAGCTTAGATATAGCGGGATTCTACGAGCAGTACTTC. Residues: CASSLDIAGFYEQYF.